Below are 14 T cell receptor beta chains sequenced from a single sample in a study of T cell responses to AZD1222 COVID-19 vaccine. Assay: immunoSEQ multiplex PCR; the TCRdb copy retains only in-frame clones and omits some. The sample lists about 150,000 clones, over 90% occurring once. Sequences were derived from peripheral blood, sampled on day 0 of AZD1222 vaccination. These receptor sequences come from an adult in good health.

The J gene is TRBJ1-4, the V gene TRBV12-3 or TRBV12-4; D remains unclear. This CDR3 has 13 residues. Trimming left V 7 bases short and J 14 bases short, with 20 bases between. CDR3: CASTDTLGVRLFF. CDR3 nucleotide sequence: TGTGCCAGCACCGACACGCTCGGGGTGCGGCTGTTTTTT.

V and J are TRBV5-6 and TRBJ2-7; D perhaps matches TRBD1 (6 bases). V was cut by 6 bases and J by 2 bases, with 15 bases left in between. The CDR3 has 14 residues. CDR1 is SGHDT and CDR2 is YYEEEE in the germline V gene. The CDR3 spells CASISDSRTYEQYF. For the CDR3, the DNA is TGTGCCAGCATCTCGGACAGCAGAACCTACGAGCAGTACTTC.

The genes are TRBV25-1 and TRBJ1-6; D is unresolved. CDR1 is MGHDK and CDR2 is SYGVNS in the germline V gene. V was cut by 3 bases and J by 9 bases, with 12 bases left in between. The CDR3 is 14 residues long. The CDR3: CASSDPTDGSPLHF. CDR3 nucleotides: TGTGCCAGCAGTGATCCCACAGATGGTTCACCCCTCCACTTT.

This clone has more than one count but fewer than ten. The gene calls are TRBV30 and TRBJ1-2; TRBD1 might be the D (5 bases). The CDR3 has 14 amino acids. Germline V gene lookup returns CDR1 GTSNPN and CDR2 SVGIG (reference sequence). V shed 2 bases and J shed 0 bases, with 10 bases lying between them. CDR3 nucleotide sequence: TGTGCCTGGAGTAGCGACAGAACTAACTATGGCTACACCTTC. It codes for CAWSSDRTNYGYTF.

The V and J genes are TRBV3-1 (or the pseudogene TRBV3-2) and TRBJ2-2; 14 nucleotides align to TRBD2. CDR3 length: 18 amino acids. Per germline, CDR1 LGHDT and CDR2 YNNKEL (reference sequence). V dropped 4 bases and J dropped 4; count of bases not matched to a gene: 8. The CDR3 reads CASSRGTSGSLGTGELFF. The CDR3 bases are TGTGCCAGCAGCCGGGGGACTAGCGGGAGCTTGGGCACCGGGGAGCTGTTTTTT.

The chain has TRBV18 and TRBJ2-2, with TRBD1 identical over 7 bases. Germline assignment: CDR1 KGHSH and CDR2 LQKENI. CDR3 length: 14 amino acids. V was clipped by 5 bases and J by 4 bases; unmatched bases: 4. In nucleotides, the CDR3 is TGTGCCAGCTCATCGACAGGGCGCACCGGGGAGCTGTTTTTT. Translated: CASSSTGRTGELFF.

This clone was picked up a small number of times. The chain joins TRBV29-1 to TRBJ2-7, with D possibly TRBD2 on 6 matching bases. This CDR3 has 13 amino acids. Trimming took off 7 bases at V and 11 bases at J, with 24 bases between the two ends. Germline CDR1 SQVTM, CDR2 ANQGSEA. Here the CDR3 reads CSGPRDWLLLEYF. CDR3 nucleotides: TGCAGCGGGCCCCGGGACTGGTTACTCCTGGAGTACTTC.

The chain combines TRBV28 with TRBJ1-4; no clear D. Germline V gene sequence: CDR1 MDHEN, CDR2 SYDVKM. This CDR3 contains 12 residues. V was clipped by 6 bases and J by 8 bases, with 10 bases between them. CDR3 sequence: CASSLLREKLFF. The CDR3, as DNA: TGTGCCAGCAGCCTTTTGAGGGAAAAACTGTTTTTT.

This chain connects TRBV14 to TRBJ1-1; TRBD1 is a possible D gene (5 bases). The V and J ends lost 6 bases and 0 bases respectively, with 11 bases between them. The CDR3 runs to 14 residues. The germline CDR1 and CDR2 sequences are SGHDN and FVKESK. The CDR3 DNA reads TGTGCCAGCAGGGCTACAGGCTTGAACACTGAAGCTTTCTTT. Its translation: CASRATGLNTEAFF.

The chain uses TRBV2 and TRBJ2-2, with 7 bases lining up with TRBD1. The germline V gene encodes CDR1 SNHLY and CDR2 FYNNEI. Germline trimming cut 6 bases from V and 4 bases from J; bases unmatched to any gene: 11. The CDR3 length is 16 residues. The CDR3 DNA is TGTGCCAGCAGCCCCCCAACAGGGGTCAGCACCGGGGAGCTGTTTTTT. It yields the protein CASSPPTGVSTGELFF.

The gene calls are TRBV7-8 and TRBJ2-7, with D hard to call. Germline lookup yields CDR1 SGHVS and CDR2 FQNEAQ. The V and J ends lost 0 bases and 0 bases respectively, with 12 bases between them. CDR3 length equals 16 residues. CDR3 sequence reads: CASSLARVKSSYEQYF. The CDR3 DNA reads TGTGCCAGCAGCTTAGCTCGGGTCAAAAGCTCCTACGAGCAGTACTTC.

V is TRBV29-1 and J is TRBJ1-1; D ambiguous. The CDR3 extends over 13 amino acids. V lost 3 bases, J lost 2 bases, and 10 bases lay in between. Per the germline V gene, CDR1 is SQVTM and CDR2 is ANQGSEA. As DNA, the CDR3 is TGCAGCGTTGAGAGGCAGGCTAACACTGAAGCTTTCTTT. Translating gives CSVERQANTEAFF.

The V call is TRBV5-1, the J call TRBJ1-5; 7 bases align to TRBD1. V shed 0 bases and J 0 bases; nucleotides not matched to a gene: 6. This CDR3 spans 17 amino acids. Germline CDR1 SGHRS, CDR2 YFSETQ. The CDR3 nucleotides read TGCGCCAGCAGCTTGGTAGGACAGGAATATAGCAATCAGCCCCAGCATTTT. Its translation is CASSLVGQEYSNQPQHF.

The chain joins TRBV6-1 to TRBJ2-5; D is ambiguous. The germline V gene encodes CDR1 MNHNS and CDR2 SASEGT. This CDR3 is 13 amino acids long. V shed 1 base and J shed 5 bases, with 8 bases lying between them. CDR3 DNA sequence: TGTGCCAGCAGTGAAGTTGGTCGGGAGACCCAGTACTTC. It encodes CASSEVGRETQYF.